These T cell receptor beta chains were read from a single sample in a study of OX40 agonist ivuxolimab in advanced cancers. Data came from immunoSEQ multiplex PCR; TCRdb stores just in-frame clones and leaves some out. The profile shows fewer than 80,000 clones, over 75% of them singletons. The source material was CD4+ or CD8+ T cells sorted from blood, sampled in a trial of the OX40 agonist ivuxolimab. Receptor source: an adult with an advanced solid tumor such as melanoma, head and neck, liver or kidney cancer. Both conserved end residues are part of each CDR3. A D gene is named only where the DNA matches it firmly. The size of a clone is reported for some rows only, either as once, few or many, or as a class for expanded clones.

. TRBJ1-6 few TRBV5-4 CASSQYNSPLHF TGTGCCAGCAGCCAATATAATTCACCCCTCCACTTT
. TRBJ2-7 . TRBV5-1 CASSGGASYEQYF TGCGCCAGCAGCGGGGGGGCCTCCTACGAGCAGTACTTC
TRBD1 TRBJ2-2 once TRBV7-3 CASSLMAGGIDTGELFF TGTGCCAGCAGCTTAATGGCAGGGGGCATCGACACCGGGGAGCTGTTTTTT
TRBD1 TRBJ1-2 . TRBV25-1 CASNQGGTNYGYTF TGTGCCAGCAACCAGGGGGGGACTAACTATGGCTACACCTTC
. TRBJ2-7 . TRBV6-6 CASALRSGQGDYEQYF TGTGCCAGCGCGCTTCGATCAGGGCAGGGAGACTACGAGCAGTACTTC
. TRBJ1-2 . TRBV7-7 CASRPVGRFYGYTF TGTGCTAGCAGGCCGGTAGGGAGGTTTTATGGCTACACCTTC
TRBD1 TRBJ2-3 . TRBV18 CASSPPATGGADTQYF TGTGCCAGCTCACCCCCCGCTACAGGGGGCGCAGATACGCAGTATTTT
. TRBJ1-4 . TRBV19 CASSSRDGNEKLFF TGTGCCAGTAGTTCCCGGGACGGTAATGAAAAACTGTTTTTT
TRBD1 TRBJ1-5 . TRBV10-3 CASGQGENQPQHF TGTGCCAGCGGACAGGGCGAGAATCAGCCCCAGCATTTT
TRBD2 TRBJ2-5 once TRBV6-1 CASNSGGGETQYF TGTGCCAGCAATAGCGGGGGGGGAGAGACCCAGTACTTC
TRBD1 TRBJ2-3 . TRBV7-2 CASSAGTGPYTQYF TGTGCCAGCAGCGCCGGGACAGGGCCTTATACGCAGTATTTT
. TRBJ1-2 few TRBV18 CASSPDGNREQGYTF TGTGCCAGCTCACCGGACGGTAACAGGGAACAGGGCTACACCTTC
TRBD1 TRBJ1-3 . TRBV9 CASSAGTDRNTIYF TGTGCCAGCAGCGCGGGGACAGATAGAAACACCATATATTTT
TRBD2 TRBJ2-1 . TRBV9 CASSARVAGVYNEQFF TGTGCCAGCAGCGCCCGGGTAGCGGGGGTTTACAATGAGCAGTTCTTC
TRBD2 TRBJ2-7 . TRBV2 CASRPGTSGHEQYF TGTGCCAGCAGGCCCGGGACTAGCGGCCACGAGCAGTACTTC
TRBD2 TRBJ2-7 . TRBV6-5 CASTPSGGGSYEQYF TGTGCCAGCACCCCCTCGGGGGGTGGGTCCTACGAGCAGTACTTC
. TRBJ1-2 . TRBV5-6 CASSWGEISNYGYTF TGTGCCAGCAGCTGGGGTGAGATCTCTAACTATGGCTACACCTTC
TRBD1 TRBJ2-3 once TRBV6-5 CASSRTGRADTQYF TGTGCCAGCAGTCGGACAGGGCGCGCAGATACGCAGTATTTT
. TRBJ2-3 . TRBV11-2 CASSLVVPSTDTQYF TGTGCCAGCAGCTTAGTAGTTCCGAGCACAGATACGCAGTATTTT
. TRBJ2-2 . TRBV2 CASRLDWAGELFF TGTGCCAGCAGGTTGGACTGGGCCGGGGAGCTGTTTTTT
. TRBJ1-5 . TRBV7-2 CASSLGGWNQPQHF TGTGCCAGCAGCTTGGGAGGGTGGAATCAGCCCCAGCATTTT
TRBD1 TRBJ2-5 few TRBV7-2 CASSPFAGTGGETQYF TGTGCCAGCAGCCCGTTCGCCGGGACAGGGGGAGAGACCCAGTACTTC
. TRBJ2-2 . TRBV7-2 CASSFRVGRTGELFF TGTGCCAGCAGCTTCAGGGTGGGCCGCACCGGGGAGCTGTTTTTT
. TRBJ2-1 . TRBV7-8 CASTRQGTLYNEQFF TGTGCCAGCACCAGACAAGGGACGCTCTACAATGAGCAGTTCTTC
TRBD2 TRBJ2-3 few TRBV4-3 CASSQEVWGGLRGTDTQYF TGCGCCAGCAGCCAAGAGGTGTGGGGGGGTCTTCGAGGCACAGATACGCAGTATTTT
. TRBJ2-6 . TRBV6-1 CASRTGYSGANVLTF TGTGCCAGCAGGACAGGATACTCTGGGGCCAACGTCCTGACTTTC
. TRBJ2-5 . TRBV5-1 CASSLVPGQETQYF TGCGCCAGCAGCTTGGTCCCGGGCCAAGAGACCCAGTACTTC
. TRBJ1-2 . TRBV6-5 CASSSPRGGYTF TGTGCCAGCAGTTCCCCCCGGGGTGGCTACACCTTC